This is a list of T cell receptor beta chains from one sample in a study of cytomegalovirus exposure and HLA in healthy donors. Libraries were prepared by immunoSEQ multiplex PCR; TCRdb keeps only in-frame clonotypes and omits some of them. The table has fewer than 150,000 clones, 77% seen once. The specimen was PBMCs. These receptors came from a human donor in good health. Each CDR3 is given with its conserved first and last residue. D genes are given only for firm matches. Size is omitted from some rows. Given values are once, few, many or a class for expanded clones.

D: -
size: -
V: TRBV6-1
J: TRBJ1-5
DNA: TGTGCCAGCAGTGAAGCGTTTAGCGGGAATCAGCCCCAGCATTTT
CDR3: CASSEAFSGNQPQHF

D: TRBD1
size: -
V: TRBV5-6
J: TRBJ2-2
DNA: TGTGCCAGCAGACGAGTACAGGGGGGATTCACCGGGGAGCTGTTTTTT
CDR3: CASRRVQGGFTGELFF

D: -
size: -
V: TRBV5-4
J: TRBJ2-3
DNA: TGTGCCAGCAGCTTAAACCCCCAGTCAGATACGCAGTATTTT
CDR3: CASSLNPQSDTQYF

D: -
size: -
V: TRBV7-8
J: TRBJ1-5
DNA: TGTGCCAGCAGCTTAGGCAGGGTAGCCCGTCAGCCCCAGCATTTT
CDR3: CASSLGRVARQPQHF

D: TRBD2
size: -
V: TRBV9
J: TRBJ2-3
DNA: TGTGCCAGCAGCCCATCAGCGGGAGTGGCAGATACGCAGTATTTT
CDR3: CASSPSAGVADTQYF

D: TRBD1
size: -
V: TRBV5-1
J: TRBJ2-7
DNA: TGCGCCAGCAGCTTGTACGGGACAGGGGGCCTGGGCGAGCAGTACTTC
CDR3: CASSLYGTGGLGEQYF

D: TRBD2
size: -
V: TRBV10-3
J: TRBJ2-3
DNA: TGTGCCATCAGTGAGCCCGGACTAGCGGGAGTTCGGAGCACAGATACGCAGTATTTT
CDR3: CAISEPGLAGVRSTDTQYF

D: TRBD2
size: -
V: TRBV10-3
J: TRBJ2-5
DNA: TGTGCCATCAGTGACCCGGGGATAGCGGGAGGGCAAGAGACCCAGTACTTC
CDR3: CAISDPGIAGGQETQYF

D: -
size: few
V: TRBV5-1
J: TRBJ2-3
DNA: TGCGCCAGCAGCTTGGGACTACCCAGCACAGATACGCAGTATTTT
CDR3: CASSLGLPSTDTQYF

D: TRBD1
size: -
V: TRBV5-1
J: TRBJ1-4
DNA: TGCGCCAGCAGCTTGGCGACAGGGGGGGAAAAACTGTTTTTT
CDR3: CASSLATGGEKLFF

D: TRBD1
size: -
V: TRBV5-1
J: TRBJ2-5
DNA: TGCGCCAGCAGCTTGGCCTCTACAGGGGGCTGGGAGACCCAGTACTTC
CDR3: CASSLASTGGWETQYF

D: -
size: -
V: TRBV11-2
J: TRBJ1-2
DNA: TGTGCCAGCAGCTTAGGTTTACAGAGCTATGGCTACACCTTC
CDR3: CASSLGLQSYGYTF

D: -
size: -
V: TRBV7-6
J: TRBJ2-7
DNA: TGTGCCAGCAGCTTCCTCGGACTGGCCTACGAGCAGTACTTC
CDR3: CASSFLGLAYEQYF

D: -
size: -
V: TRBV9
J: TRBJ1-2
DNA: TGTGCCAGCAGCCTCCGGACAGCTAACTATGGCTACACCTTC
CDR3: CASSLRTANYGYTF

D: TRBD1
size: -
V: TRBV7-6
J: TRBJ2-7
DNA: TGTGCCAGCAGCACTCGGACAGGGGCTAACCTCTACGAGCAGTACTTC
CDR3: CASSTRTGANLYEQYF

D: TRBD2
size: -
V: TRBV7-6
J: TRBJ2-7
DNA: TGTGCCAGCAGCTCAGGACTAGCCTACGAGCAGTACTTC
CDR3: CASSSGLAYEQYF

D: -
size: -
V: TRBV5-1
J: TRBJ2-4
DNA: TGCGCCAGCAGCTTGGAGCCAATTCCACTAGCCAAAAACATTCAGTACTTC
CDR3: CASSLEPIPLAKNIQYF

D: -
size: few
V: TRBV7-6
J: TRBJ1-5
DNA: TGTGCCAGCAGCACCCCAGGTCAGCCCCAGCATTTT
CDR3: CASSTPGQPQHF

D: -
size: -
V: TRBV11-2
J: TRBJ2-5
DNA: TGTGCCAGCAGCTTAGATTCGGGGGGCGGGGAGACCCAGTACTTC
CDR3: CASSLDSGGGETQYF

D: TRBD1
size: few
V: TRBV14
J: TRBJ2-7
DNA: TGTGCCAGCAGCCAAGACTCCCAGTACAGGGGGCGGTGGCACGAGCAGTACTTC
CDR3: CASSQDSQYRGRWHEQYF

D: TRBD1
size: once
V: TRBV5-1
J: TRBJ2-7
DNA: TGCGCCAGCAGCTCGGGACAGGACTCCTACGAGCAGTACTTC
CDR3: CASSSGQDSYEQYF

D: -
size: -
V: TRBV14
J: TRBJ2-1
DNA: TGTGCCAGCGGTCTCTCGCGGATGACGTACAATGAGCAGTTCTTC
CDR3: CASGLSRMTYNEQFF

D: -
size: -
V: TRBV29-1
J: TRBJ2-5
DNA: TGCAGCGTTGAGGAGCTGGGAGAGACCCAGTACTTC
CDR3: CSVEELGETQYF

D: TRBD1
size: few
V: TRBV25-1
J: TRBJ2-5
DNA: TGTGCCAGCAACCCAAGAGCTACAGGGGTAGAGACCCAGTACTTC
CDR3: CASNPRATGVETQYF

D: TRBD2
size: -
V: TRBV27
J: TRBJ2-1
DNA: TGTGCCAGCAACACGGGACTAGCGGGAGGCAATGAGCAGTTCTTC
CDR3: CASNTGLAGGNEQFF

D: TRBD2
size: once
V: TRBV11-2
J: TRBJ2-2
DNA: TGTGCCAGCAGCTTAACGGGACTAGCTAACACCGGGGAGCTGTTTTTT
CDR3: CASSLTGLANTGELFF

D: TRBD1
size: -
V: TRBV6-1
J: TRBJ2-7
DNA: TGTGCCAGCAGGCCCTGGGACAGGGTCTACGAGCAGTACTTC
CDR3: CASRPWDRVYEQYF

D: -
size: -
V: TRBV5-1
J: TRBJ2-1
DNA: TGCGCCAGCAGTCTACTAGCCGAATACAATGAGCAGTTCTTC
CDR3: CASSLLAEYNEQFF

D: -
size: -
V: TRBV10-3
J: TRBJ2-7
DNA: TGTGCCATCAGTTGGAGGGGCGAGCAGTACTTC
CDR3: CAISWRGEQYF

D: -
size: few
V: TRBV5-8
J: TRBJ2-7
DNA: TGTGCCAGCAGCTTTTACCGGGGGGCTCTTATCGAGCAGTACTTC
CDR3: CASSFYRGALIEQYF

D: TRBD1
size: -
V: TRBV6-6
J: TRBJ1-2
DNA: TGTGCCAGCGTGGGGTCGGACAGGGGAAACGGCTACACCTTC
CDR3: CASVGSDRGNGYTF

D: TRBD1
size: -
V: TRBV18
J: TRBJ2-7
DNA: TGTGCCAGCTCATACGGGACAGCTTTCTACGAGCAGTACTTC
CDR3: CASSYGTAFYEQYF

D: TRBD1
size: -
V: TRBV7-9
J: TRBJ1-1
DNA: TGTGCCAGCAGCACCGGCGAACAGGGGAGTCGCACTGAAGCTTTCTTT
CDR3: CASSTGEQGSRTEAFF

D: TRBD2
size: -
V: TRBV27
J: TRBJ2-1
DNA: TGTGCCAGCAGTTCTAGCGGGGCCGACTACAATGAGCAGTTCTTC
CDR3: CASSSSGADYNEQFF

D: -
size: -
V: TRBV5-1
J: TRBJ2-5
DNA: TGCGCCAGCAGCTTACGGGAGACCCAGTACTTC
CDR3: CASSLRETQYF

D: -
size: -
V: TRBV28
J: TRBJ1-1
DNA: TGTGCCAGCAGTTTAGAGGGGGTGGTTCAAGCTTTCTTT
CDR3: CASSLEGVVQAFF

D: -
size: -
V: TRBV19
J: TRBJ1-1
DNA: TGTGCCAGTAGTTTTTTACAGAACACTGAAGCTTTCTTT
CDR3: CASSFLQNTEAFF

D: -
size: -
V: TRBV2
J: TRBJ1-1
DNA: TGTGCCAGCAGTCTAAGGAACACTGAAGCTTTCTTT
CDR3: CASSLRNTEAFF

D: TRBD2
size: few
V: TRBV6-1
J: TRBJ2-7
DNA: TGTGCCAGCAGTGATGACCCGGGAGGCTCCTACGAGCAGTACTTC
CDR3: CASSDDPGGSYEQYF

D: -
size: -
V: TRBV6-1
J: TRBJ1-2
DNA: TGTGCCGCCCGTAACTTACGGAACTATGGCTACACCTTC
CDR3: CAARNLRNYGYTF

D: TRBD2
size: -
V: TRBV28
J: TRBJ2-5
DNA: TGTGCCAGCAGTTTATTGGGGGGAGGGCGAGAGACCCAGTACTTC
CDR3: CASSLLGGGRETQYF

D: -
size: once
V: TRBV5-8
J: TRBJ1-1
DNA: TGTGCCAGCAGCTCCCGGGTTCAGACTTCGAACACTGAAGCTTTCTTT
CDR3: CASSSRVQTSNTEAFF

D: -
size: few
V: TRBV19
J: TRBJ2-7
DNA: TGTGCCAGTTCCCCCCGGGCCTACGAGCAGTACTTC
CDR3: CASSPRAYEQYF

D: TRBD1
size: -
V: TRBV7-9
J: TRBJ1-1
DNA: TGTGCCAGCAGCCCCCGGACAGGGCGGGAAGGGGACACTGAAGCTTTCTTT
CDR3: CASSPRTGREGDTEAFF

D: TRBD1
size: -
V: TRBV28
J: TRBJ2-5
DNA: TGTGCCAGCAGCCTGGGGGACAGGGGTTTGATTGAGCAGTACTTC
CDR3: CASSLGDRGLIEQYF

D: -
size: -
V: TRBV5-1
J: TRBJ2-3
DNA: TGCGCCAGCACCCTAGCCGAGAGCACAGATACGCAGTATTTT
CDR3: CASTLAESTDTQYF

D: -
size: -
V: TRBV6-1
J: TRBJ1-1
DNA: TGTGCCAGCAGAAGAAACACCCCTGAAGCTTTCTTT
CDR3: CASRRNTPEAFF

D: -
size: once
V: TRBV2
J: TRBJ2-2
DNA: TGTGCCAGCAGTGGGGCTAACAGGGCCAACACCGGGGAGCTGTTTTTT
CDR3: CASSGANRANTGELFF